The subject of this entry is one TCR beta chain. Its antigen remains unidentified. The data stem from a study of cytomegalovirus exposure and HLA in healthy donors. The PCR ran on 60 Vbeta and 13 Jbeta primers. Original handling: Unique TCR beta chains numbered approximately 80 million in a later analysis, with around 11 million shared. Repertoires were generated with immunoSEQ multiplex PCR, while TCRdb's copy carries only in-frame clones and drops some. V, J and clone size are those of that table, while D and trimming were read from the DNA. Of more than 110,000 clones in the sample, roughly 83% were seen once. Overall study results and limits: In vitro confirmation showed three CMV-associated chains to be CMV antigen specific.

V was trimmed by 2 bases and J by 6 bases, leaving 4 bases between them. The V gene's germline CDR1 is SGHTA and CDR2 FQGTGA. This CDR3 spans 12 amino acids. The sequenced sample consisted of PBMCs. The rearrangement links TRBV7-3 to TRBJ2-2; D gene ambiguous. The source is a man aged 35 to 55 in good health and CMV-seropositive. Here the CDR3 DNA reads TGTGCCAGCAGCTTAGAGGCCGGGGAGCTGTTTTTT. It specifies CASSLEAGELFF.